A selection of T cell receptor beta chains follows, all from one sample in a study of T cells in Graves' hyperthyroidism and ophthalmopathy. TCRdb recomputed calls from the multiplex PCR reads with MiXCR, one row per CDR3 protein. The sample holds about 400,000 distinct CDR3 sequences; 15% are singletons and the top ten take 32%. Material: blood. The origin of the receptors is a woman aged 30 to 39 with Graves' hyperthyroidism. CDR3s include the opening cysteine and the closing phenylalanine or tryptophan. Fields, in order: clone size, J gene, D gene, V gene, CDR3 DNA, CDR3 protein. D genes are given only for firm matches. Not every row has a clone size; where given, it reads once, few, many or a size class.

>.|TRBJ1-5|.|TRBV2
TGTGCCAGCAGAGAAGACAGGTCCAGGAATCAGCCCCAGCATTTT
CASREDRSRNQPQHF
>.|TRBJ2-1|.|TRBV18
TGTGCCAGCTCGCCACCGGGCGGGACCGGGGGAGAGACCCAGTTCTTC
CASSPPGGTGGETQFF
>.|TRBJ2-3|.|TRBV14
TGTGCCAGCAGCCCCCTTCCAGATACGCAGTATTTT
CASSPLPDTQYF
>few|TRBJ2-5|TRBD1|TRBV7-9
TGTGCCAGCAGCTTAGGAGACAGGGGCCAAGAGACCCAGTACTTC
CASSLGDRGQETQYF
>few|TRBJ1-1|.|TRBV19
TGTGCCAGTACCATAGACAAGAACACTGAAGCTTTCTTT
CASTIDKNTEAFF
>.|TRBJ2-3|TRBD1|TRBV11-2
TGTGCCAGCAGGATAGGGGGCAACACAGATACGCAGTATTTT
CASRIGGNTDTQYF
>few|TRBJ2-7|.|TRBV20-1
TGCAGTGCTCGGGGTTACTACGAGCAGTACTTC
CSARGYYEQYF
>few|TRBJ2-7|TRBD2|TRBV11-2
TGTGCCAGCAGCGCCCGGACTAGCGGTTCCTACGAGCAGTACTTC
CASSARTSGSYEQYF
>.|TRBJ1-1|TRBD1|TRBV4-2
TGTGCCAGCAGCCGGGGCACAGGGGAAGGGTACACTGAAGCTTTCTTT
CASSRGTGEGYTEAFF
>many|TRBJ2-7|TRBD2|TRBV3-1
TGTGCCAGCAGCCAAGACCTGGGGGGGATAGTACCCTACGAGCAGTACTTC
CASSQDLGGIVPYEQYF
>many|TRBJ2-1|TRBD2|TRBV28
TGTGCCAGCAGTTTCCCCCTGGGGCGGGAGGGGCGCGTGGATTACAATGAGCAGTTCTTC
CASSFPLGREGRVDYNEQFF
>.|TRBJ1-5|.|TRBV4-1
TGCGCCAGCAGCCAAGAGACACGGTATCAGCCCCAGCATTTT
CASSQETRYQPQHF
>.|TRBJ1-1|.|TRBV7-9
TGTGCCAGCAGCACCTATCTTGGGGGAGAGGGCACTGAAGCTTTCTTT
CASSTYLGGEGTEAFF
>.|TRBJ2-1|TRBD2|TRBV6-1
TGTGCCAGCAGTGAACCAGCGGGAGGGCCCTACAATGAGCAGTTCTTC
CASSEPAGGPYNEQFF
>few|TRBJ2-1|TRBD2|TRBV4-1
TGCGCCAGCAGCCAAGAGGGGAGGGATGAGCAGTTCTTC
CASSQEGRDEQFF
>.|TRBJ2-2|.|TRBV28
TGTGCCAGCAGTTTGGAAGTGCGGGAGCTGTTTTTT
CASSLEVRELFF
>many|TRBJ2-2|.|TRBV6-1
TGTGCCAGCAGACCCAGAGGGGAGCACACCGGGGAGCTGTTTTTT
CASRPRGEHTGELFF
>.|TRBJ1-5|.|TRBV6-1
TGTGCCAGCAGGGCGGATTCGATCAGCCCCCAGCATTTT
CASRADSISPQHF
>few|TRBJ2-7|.|TRBV25-1
TGTGCCACTCTAGGGGAGAGCTCCTACGAGCAGTACTTC
CATLGESSYEQYF
>.|TRBJ1-3|TRBD1|TRBV20-1
TGCAGTGCTCCCAAGCCGGGACAGGGGCTCTTTTTCTCTGGAAACACCATATATTTT
CSAPKPGQGLFFSGNTIYF